One sample yielded the 19 T cell receptor beta chains listed below, sequenced in a study of blood T cell repertoires in COVID-19. Libraries were prepared by immunoSEQ multiplex PCR; TCRdb keeps only in-frame clonotypes and omits some of them. Among approximately 280,000 clones listed, roughly 80% were seen once. Sequences were obtained from peripheral blood. The receptors here all came from a human donor with COVID-19, enrolled during active disease. The donor label of this sample is uncertain.

This clone is a singleton in its sample. This chain uses TRBV4-2 with TRBJ1-1; D remains unclear. From germline, CDR1 is LGHNA and CDR2 YNFKEQ. The CDR3 length is 16 residues. V lost 0 bases and J lost 0, with 11 bases in between. Here the CDR3 reads CASSQDRSDMNTEAFF. The DNA for the CDR3 is TGTGCCAGCAGCCAAGACAGGTCTGACATGAACACTGAAGCTTTCTTT.

The gene calls are TRBV5-1 and TRBJ2-5, with TRBD2 matching 7 bases. V gave up 7 bases and J gave up 5 bases; unmatched junction bases: 14. Germline V gives CDR1 SGHRS, CDR2 YFSETQ. This CDR3 has 15 residues. CDR3 sequence: CASHWGGAALETQYF. CDR3 coding DNA: TGCGCCAGCCATTGGGGGGGAGCGGCACTTGAGACCCAGTACTTC. Full variable domain (outside the CDR3, taken from reference TRBV5-1 and TRBJ2-5): KAGVTQTPRYLIKTRGQQVTLSCSPISGHRSVSWYQQTPGQGLQFLFEYFSETQRNKGNFPGRFSGRQFSNSRSEMNVSTLELGDSALYLCASHWGGAALETQYFGPGTRLLVL.

This chain connects TRBV10-1 to TRBJ2-7; TRBD2 matches 7 bases. Germline CDR1 WNHNN, CDR2 SYGVQD (reference sequence). The CDR3 loop spans 14 amino acids. The V and J ends lost 4 bases and 6 bases, in that order; junction bases with no gene match: 9. DNA of the CDR3: TGCGCCAGCAGTGGGTCGCGGGGGATGGGCGAGCAGTACTTC. Its protein product is CASSGSRGMGEQYF.

The rearrangement joins TRBV9 to TRBJ2-3, with 12 bases lining up with TRBD2. V lost 1 base and J lost 1; bases outside the gene matches: 19. CDR1 and CDR2 from the germline V gene are SGDLS and YYNGEE. The CDR3 spans 22 residues. The CDR3 coding sequence is TGTGCCAGCAGCGTACAATCTAGCGGGAGGGCCTTAGGTCGTCTCGGCACAGATACGCAGTATTTT. It specifies CASSVQSSGRALGRLGTDTQYF.

The chain couples TRBV6-6 to TRBJ1-4; D is perhaps TRBD1 (6 bases). Trimming pared 7 bases from V and 5 bases from J, leaving 17 bases between. The CDR3 has 15 amino acids. Germline V gene sequence: CDR1 MNHNY, CDR2 SVGAGI (reference sequence). CDR3 sequence reads: CASNPPGGPNEKLFF. DNA for the CDR3: TGTGCCAGCAACCCACCGGGGGGGCCCAATGAAAAACTGTTTTTT.

The gene calls are TRBV5-4 and TRBJ2-5; 9 nucleotides match TRBD2. In germline, CDR1 is SGHNT, CDR2 YYREEE (reference sequence). With 3 bases clipped from V and 5 bases from J, the junction kept 5 bases outside the gene matches. The CDR3 covers 14 residues. The DNA for the CDR3 is TGTGCCAGCAGCTCTAGCGGGAATGGGGAGACCCAGTACTTC. Amino acid sequence: CASSSSGNGETQYF.

In its sample, this clone was seen once. The J gene is TRBJ2-2, the V gene TRBV10-2; 10 nucleotides agree with TRBD2. The CDR3 totals 15 residues. Germline V gene sequence: CDR1 WSHSY, CDR2 SAAADI. With V trimmed by 6 bases and J by 5 bases, 6 bases remained unmatched. CDR3 protein: CASRVAGGGTGELFF. For the CDR3, the DNA is TGCGCCAGCAGGGTAGCGGGAGGAGGGACCGGGGAGCTGTTTTTT.

This chain links TRBV9 with TRBJ2-3, with D possibly being TRBD1 (5 bases). Germline-derived CDR1 and CDR2 are SGDLS and YYNGEE. Trimming left V 1 base short and J 1 base short, with 7 bases between. This CDR3 spans 14 amino acids. Here the CDR3 reads CASSVQGRTDTQYF. In nucleotides, the CDR3 is TGTGCCAGCAGCGTACAGGGTCGCACAGATACGCAGTATTTT.

This clone was recorded a few times. This sequence joins TRBV7-2 and TRBJ2-4; 8 bases are shared with TRBD2. The CDR3 sequence is 18 residues long. From germline, CDR1 is SGHTA and CDR2 FQGNSA. The V and J ends lost 5 bases and 0 bases, in that order; junction bases with no gene match: 12. This chain's CDR3 is CASSKGLGRALAKNIQYF. CDR3 bases: TGTGCCAGCAGCAAGGGACTAGGAAGGGCCCTAGCCAAAAACATTCAGTACTTC.

Notes on this clone: One junction end does not reproduce the germline sequence, and a read error may be involved. This chain connects TRBV23-1 to TRBJ2-7, with D possibly being TRBD2 (6 bases). TRBV23-1 is assigned to the ORF class and has an uncertain function. The CDR3 has 20 amino acids. The CDR3 protein is CASSQSWIYKLQEHRDSGGF. For the CDR3, the DNA is TGCGCCAGCAGTCAATCTTGGATATACAAACTACAGGAGCACCGGGACTCCGGGGGCTTC.

The rearrangement uses TRBV5-1 and TRBJ2-7, with TRBD2 as a possible D gene (5 bases). V dropped 5 bases and J dropped 1 base, with 7 bases sitting between them. The germline V gene encodes CDR1 SGHRS and CDR2 YFSETQ. This CDR3 is 12 amino acids long. CDR3 nucleotides: TGCGCCAGCAGGAGCGGATCCTACGAGCAGTACTTC. Its protein product is CASRSGSYEQYF.

This chain connects TRBV10-3 to TRBJ1-1; D is unresolved. Trimming removed 0 bases from V and 0 bases from J, with 11 bases in between. The CDR3 runs 16 residues. In germline, CDR1 is ENHRY, CDR2 SYGVKD. DNA of the CDR3: TGTGCCATCAGTGAGTCGAAGTCCCAGGTGAACACTGAAGCTTTCTTT. Residues: CAISESKSQVNTEAFF.

In this sample, this clone turned up many times. The V call is TRBV28, the J call TRBJ1-5; perhaps TRBD1 as D (6 bases). Germline assignment: CDR1 MDHEN and CDR2 SYDVKM. The CDR3 length is 16 residues. V was trimmed by 4 bases and J by 1 base, leaving 14 bases between them. The CDR3 here is CASSSPLGASNQPQHF. The CDR3 DNA reads TGTGCCAGCAGTTCCCCTTTGGGGGCGAGCAATCAGCCCCAGCATTTT.

The chain couples TRBV5-5 to TRBJ2-3, with D maybe TRBD2 (5 bases). The CDR3 is made up of 16 amino acids. With 0 bases removed from V and 3 bases from J, the gap between germline ends came to 14 bases. CDR1 is SGHKS, CDR2 YYEKEE, per germline (reference sequence). This CDR3 is CASSLDPRGGTDTQYF. CDR3 nucleotides: TGTGCCAGCAGCTTGGACCCTCGCGGAGGAACAGATACGCAGTATTTT.

The chain carries TRBV27 and TRBJ1-2; no clear D. Germline lookup yields CDR1 MNHEY and CDR2 SMNVEV (reference sequence). Trimming pared 3 bases from V and 2 bases from J, leaving 10 bases between. The CDR3 spans 14 residues. The CDR3 DNA is TGTGCCAGCAGTTTGAATCAGCGGAACTATGGCTACACCTTC. Translated: CASSLNQRNYGYTF.

The chain carries TRBV11-3 and TRBJ2-3; no reliable D call. The CDR3 length is 11 residues. Per germline, CDR1 SGHNT and CDR2 YENEEA. V lost 5 bases and J lost 6, with 6 bases in between. The CDR3 DNA is TGTGCCAGCAGCGCCGGGGATACGCAGTATTTT. It codes for CASSAGDTQYF.

The chain links TRBV28 to TRBJ2-1; TRBD2 is a possible D gene (5 bases). Trimming pared 7 bases from V and 0 bases from J, leaving 16 bases between. CDR3 length: 16 residues. Germline V gene data show CDR1 as MDHEN and CDR2 as SYDVKM. The CDR3 coding sequence is TGTGCCAGCACCGCCGCGAGGGCCAGCTCCTACAATGAGCAGTTCTTC. It encodes CASTAARASSYNEQFF.

V usage is TRBV28 and J usage is TRBJ1-6; tentatively, D is TRBD1 (6 bases). The length of the CDR3 is 14 residues. V was clipped by 4 bases and J by 11 bases, with 15 bases between them. Germline V gene lookup returns CDR1 MDHEN and CDR2 SYDVKM. In DNA, the CDR3 is TGTGCCAGCAGTTCTACCCCCAGGGACACACCCCTCCACTTT. Translation gives CASSSTPRDTPLHF.

The chain has TRBV7-6 and TRBJ2-3, with 10 nucleotides matching TRBD2. The CDR3 is 18 amino acids. V dropped 0 bases and J dropped 0; count of bases not matched to a gene: 6. Germline CDR1 is SGHVS and CDR2 is FNYEAQ. CDR3 DNA sequence: TGTGCCAGCAGCTTAGCGTACTCTAGCGGGAGAAGCACAGATACGCAGTATTTT. Translation: CASSLAYSSGRSTDTQYF.